The 15 T cell receptor beta chains given below trace back to one sample, sequenced in a study of blood T cells in healthy people across ages. A J-beta primer mix and a sample-barcoded 5' primer were used in a second PCR of about 7 to 11 cycles. Each CDR3 protein is one row after TCRdb ran MiXCR on the 5' RACE reads. The repertoire holds 1.5 million to 2 million distinct CDR3 sequences, with roughly 27% as singletons. Sequences were obtained from blood. These receptors all stem from a young woman in good health.

Comments on this clonotype: This CDR3 is missing its conserved last phenylalanine or tryptophan, likely due to a read error. The chain recombines TRBV7-9 with TRBJ2-5; 12 bases line up with TRBD1. The J call may be faulty, since TRBJ2-7 better matches the DNA end. Germline V lookup: CDR1 SEHNR, CDR2 FQNEAQ (reference sequence). This CDR3 has 15 amino acids. CDR3 sequence (DNA): TGTGCCAGCAGCGCCGGGACAGGGGGCGGATACGAGCAGTACTGC. Its translation is CASSAGTGGGYEQYC.

V is TRBV7-2 and J is TRBJ2-1; no clear D gene. V was cut by 5 bases and J by 10 bases, with 9 bases left in between. Germline V gives CDR1 SGHTA, CDR2 FQGNSA. The CDR3 sequence is 11 residues long. The CDR3 nucleotides read TGTGCCAGCAGCCCAGCGAAAGAGCAGTTCTTC. Translated, it gives CASSPAKEQFF.

This clonotype was counted a single time. Likely a read error: the CDR3 ends without its conserved phenylalanine or tryptophan. It is unclear where the CDR3 begins or ends on the DNA, so no DNA is shown, and the CDR3 is as TCRdb lists it. This chain joins TRBV10-3 and TRBJ2-5. The CDR3 numbers 16 amino acids, ends counted. The germline V gene encodes CDR1 ENHRY and CDR2 SYGVKD. The CDR3 loop reads CAISESQEYYGCTFGS.

There are many counts of this clonotype. V usage is TRBV12-3 or TRBV12-4 and J usage is TRBJ2-5, with D possibly TRBD2 on 5 matching bases. V lost 4 bases and J 5 bases, leaving 11 bases between the germline ends. This CDR3 is built from 13 residues. The CDR3 region has the DNA TGTGCCAGCAGTTCTTCCGGGATTGAGACCCAGTACTTC. It is translated as CASSSSGIETQYF.

This clonotype was seen a handful of times. The chain combines TRBV6-5 with TRBJ2-6, with D perhaps assigned TRBD1 or TRBD2 (5 bases each). This CDR3 contains 17 residues. CDR1 is MNHEY and CDR2 is SVGAGI in the germline V gene. Trimming stripped 0 bases from V and 0 bases from J, with 9 bases between. The CDR3 reads CASSYSGASSGANVLTF. Here the CDR3 DNA reads TGTGCCAGCAGTTACTCCGGGGCCAGCTCTGGGGCCAACGTCCTGACTTTC.

This clonotype was seen a few times. The chain couples TRBV4-1 to TRBJ1-5; TRBD1 is a possible D gene (5 bases). V was pared by 0 bases and J by 4 bases, with 13 bases between. This CDR3 has 16 amino acids. In germline, CDR1 is MGHRA, CDR2 YSYEKL. CDR3 sequence (DNA): TGCGCCAGCAGCCAAGATATGGCAGGGAGGAATCAGCCCCAGCATTTT. It codes for CASSQDMAGRNQPQHF.

This rearrangement joins TRBV12-3 or TRBV12-4 to TRBJ1-6; D remains unclear. The ends were cut back, 7 bases at V and 13 bases at J, with 11 bases in the middle. This CDR3 is built from 11 residues. CDR3 coding DNA: TGTGCCAGCATCGACACGGGTCCCCTCCACTTT. As protein: CASIDTGPLHF.

This clonotype has only a few counts. V usage is TRBV5-5 and J usage is TRBJ2-5, with 13 bases aligning to TRBD2. The J segment lost 2 bases and the V segment lost 0 bases, leaving 7 bases of the junction unmatched. This CDR3 comprises 18 residues. Germline CDR1 SGHKS, CDR2 YYEKEE (reference sequence). The DNA of the CDR3 is TGTGCCAGCAGCTTGGGACTAGCGGGGGGAGGGGTGCAAGAGACCCAGTACTTC. Protein: CASSLGLAGGGVQETQYF.

This clonotype was counted once. The rearrangement uses TRBV7-2 and TRBJ1-2; D is unresolved. Germline V gene sequence: CDR1 SGHTA, CDR2 FQGNSA. V lost 1 base and J lost 2, with 23 bases in between. The CDR3 consists of 19 residues. CDR3 coding DNA: TGTGCCAGCAGCTTAGATGAGATTCCATGTCGCGGATCGAACTATGGCTACACCTTC. As protein: CASSLDEIPCRGSNYGYTF.

The J gene is TRBJ2-1, the V gene TRBV9, with a possible D match to TRBD2 (6 bases). The CDR3 runs 15 residues. Trimming left V 3 bases short and J 8 bases short, with 18 bases between. Germline V lookup: CDR1 SGDLS, CDR2 YYNGEE. The DNA of the CDR3 is TGTGCCAGCAGCGCGGGACTTAGGGATTTGGATGAGCAGTTCTTC. It encodes CASSAGLRDLDEQFF.

This clonotype occurred many times. The J gene is TRBJ2-5, the V gene TRBV20-1; D uncertain. Germline-derived CDR1 and CDR2 are DFQATT and SNEGSKA (reference sequence). There are 15 residues in the CDR3. Trimming cost V 6 bases and J 1 base, with 18 bases left between them. For the CDR3, the DNA is TGCAGTGCCACCGGACCCACTTGGGGCCAAGAGACCCAGTACTTC. The encoded protein is CSATGPTWGQETQYF.

The chain links TRBV10-3 to TRBJ1-5; D ambiguous. V dropped 5 bases and J dropped 0 bases, with 8 bases sitting between them. CDR3 size: 14 residues. Germline V lookup: CDR1 ENHRY, CDR2 SYGVKD. Here the CDR3 DNA reads TGTGCCATCAGTTATTCCTCTAGCAATCAGCCCCAGCATTTT. This encodes CAISYSSSNQPQHF.

This clonotype came up a few times. The chain couples TRBV20-1 to TRBJ2-2, with 13 positions matching TRBD2. V shed 0 bases, J shed 4 bases, and the junction held 5 bases outside the gene matches. In germline, CDR1 is DFQATT, CDR2 SNEGSKA (reference sequence). The CDR3 has 17 residues. CDR3 in amino acids: CSARDLTSGRATGELFF. Written as DNA, the CDR3 is TGCAGTGCTAGAGATCTAACTAGCGGGAGGGCCACCGGGGAGCTGTTTTTT.

The gene calls are TRBV7-9 and TRBJ1-5; D gene ambiguous. Germline V gene lookup returns CDR1 SEHNR and CDR2 FQNEAQ (reference sequence). CDR3 length equals 14 residues. V shed 5 bases and J shed 6 bases, with 14 bases lying between them. The CDR3: CASSGGGLRQPQHF. The CDR3 DNA follows: TGTGCCAGCAGCGGCGGAGGGTTGCGTCAGCCCCAGCATTTT.

This clonotype has a handful of counts. A much larger clone differs from this one at a single base, so this may be a read error. V gene TRBV27 combines with J gene TRBJ2-5; 9 bases map to TRBD1. CDR1 is MNHEY and CDR2 is SMNVEV in the germline V gene (reference sequence). The V gene end was trimmed by 5 bases and the J gene end by 2 bases; junction bases not matched to a gene: 12. The CDR3 is 17 amino acids. This chain's CDR3 is CASSPLSWDREQETQYF. CDR3 coding DNA: TGTGCCAGCAGTCCATTATCATGGGACAGGGAGCAAGAGACCCAGTACTTC.